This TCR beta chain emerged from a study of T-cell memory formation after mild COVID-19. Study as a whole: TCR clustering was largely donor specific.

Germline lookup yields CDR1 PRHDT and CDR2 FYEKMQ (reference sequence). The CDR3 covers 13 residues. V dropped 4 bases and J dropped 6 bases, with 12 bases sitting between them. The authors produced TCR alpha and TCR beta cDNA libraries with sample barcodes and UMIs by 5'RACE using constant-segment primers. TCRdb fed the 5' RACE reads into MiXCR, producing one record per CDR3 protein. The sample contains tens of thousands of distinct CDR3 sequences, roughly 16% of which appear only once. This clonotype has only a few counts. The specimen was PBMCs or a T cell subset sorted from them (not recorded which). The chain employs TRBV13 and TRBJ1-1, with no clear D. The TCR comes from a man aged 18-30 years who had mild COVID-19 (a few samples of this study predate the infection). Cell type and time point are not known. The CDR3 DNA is TGTGCCAGCAGCTCGCGGACTTTCGCTGAAGCTTTCTTT. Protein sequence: CASSSRTFAEAFF.